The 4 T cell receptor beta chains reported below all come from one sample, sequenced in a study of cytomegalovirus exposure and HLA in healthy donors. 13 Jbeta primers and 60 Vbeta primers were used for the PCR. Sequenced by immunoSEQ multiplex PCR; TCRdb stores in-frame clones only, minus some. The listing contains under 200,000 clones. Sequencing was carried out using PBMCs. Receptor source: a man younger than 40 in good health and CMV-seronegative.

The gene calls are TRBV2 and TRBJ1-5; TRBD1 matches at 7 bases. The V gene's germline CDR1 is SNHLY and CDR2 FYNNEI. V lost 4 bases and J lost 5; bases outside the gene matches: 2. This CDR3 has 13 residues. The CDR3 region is CASSGQGDQPQHF. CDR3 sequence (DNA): TGTGCCAGCAGTGGACAGGGTGATCAGCCCCAGCATTTT.

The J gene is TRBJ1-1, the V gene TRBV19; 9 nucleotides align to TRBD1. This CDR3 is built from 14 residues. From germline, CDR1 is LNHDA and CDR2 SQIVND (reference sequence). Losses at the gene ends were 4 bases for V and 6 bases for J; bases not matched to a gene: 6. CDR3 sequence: CASSTRQGDPEAFF. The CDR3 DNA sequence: TGTGCCAGTAGTACGCGACAGGGGGATCCTGAAGCTTTCTTT.

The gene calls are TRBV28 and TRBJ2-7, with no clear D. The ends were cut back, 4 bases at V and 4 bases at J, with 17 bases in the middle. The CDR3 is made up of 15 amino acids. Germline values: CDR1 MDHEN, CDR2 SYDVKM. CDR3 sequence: CASSSTASGLYEQYF. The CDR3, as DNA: TGTGCCAGCAGTTCCACCGCATCAGGATTGTACGAGCAGTACTTC.

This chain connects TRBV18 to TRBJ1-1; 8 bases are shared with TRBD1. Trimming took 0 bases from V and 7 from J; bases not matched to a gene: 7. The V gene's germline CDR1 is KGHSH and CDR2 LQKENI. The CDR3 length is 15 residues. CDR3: CASSPPDRGVFEAFF. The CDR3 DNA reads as TGTGCCAGCTCACCACCCGACAGGGGAGTCTTTGAAGCTTTCTTT.